Here is one TCR beta chain with its context. The CDR3 consists of 17 residues. Germline V lookup: CDR1 MNHEY, CDR2 SMNVEV (reference sequence). V lost 4 bases and J lost 3, with 16 bases in between. Assay used: immunoSEQ multiplex PCR; TCRdb lists only in-frame clones, some missing. The table shows about 1 million clones, with about 74% occurring only once. This record comes from a study of shared clonotypes between healthy human individuals. Adult donors, all healthy and HIV-negative, had no recent acute infections or vaccinations. The sequence was obtained from a young man in good health. The sequenced sample was memory CD4+ T cells sorted from blood. Indicated subset: CD45RA-negative fraction. The chain combines TRBV27 with TRBJ1-6, with D perhaps matching TRBD1 (6 bases). The chain's CDR3 is CASSSRTDSYYNSPLHF. CDR3 nucleotide sequence: TGTGCCAGCAGTTCACGGACAGACTCTTACTATAATTCACCCCTCCACTTT.